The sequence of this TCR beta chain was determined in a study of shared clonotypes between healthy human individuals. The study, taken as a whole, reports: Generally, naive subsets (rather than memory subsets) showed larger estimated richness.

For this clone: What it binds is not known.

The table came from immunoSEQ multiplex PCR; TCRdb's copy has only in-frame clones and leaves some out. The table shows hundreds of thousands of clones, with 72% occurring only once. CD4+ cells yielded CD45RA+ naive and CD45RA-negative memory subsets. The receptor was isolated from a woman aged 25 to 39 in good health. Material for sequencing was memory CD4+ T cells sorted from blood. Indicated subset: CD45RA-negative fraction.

The CDR3 DNA reads TGTGCCAGCAGCCAAGGAGAGACAGGATACTATGCGTATGGCTACACCTTC. This translates into CASSQGETGYYAYGYTF. The chain is built from TRBV14 and TRBJ1-2; the D gene is possibly TRBD1 (6 bases). The CDR3 totals 17 residues. CDR1 and CDR2 (germline): SGHDN, FVKESK. Trimming took 1 base from V and 5 from J, leaving 20 bases between them.